The 27 T cell receptor beta chains below all came from one sample that was sequenced in a study of blood T cell repertoires in COVID-19. TCRdb's copy holds only in-frame clones and misses some; the assay was immunoSEQ multiplex PCR. The sample consists of under 45,000 clones, around 83% of them appearing once. Specimen: peripheral blood. All receptors come from a woman aged 80 or over with active or convalescent COVID-19.

The rearrangement uses TRBV28 and TRBJ1-2; TRBD1 is a possible D gene (6 bases). The germline gives CDR1 MDHEN, CDR2 SYDVKM. The CDR3 totals 14 residues. V lost 11 bases and J lost 6, with 22 bases in between. CDR3: CASQGRGWVHGYTF. The CDR3 DNA is TGTGCCTCTCAGGGCAGGGGATGGGTACATGGCTACACCTTC.

This clone was detected a few times. The chain uses TRBV11-2 and TRBJ2-1, with 9 bases fitting TRBD1. This CDR3 contains 14 residues. The V segment lost 1 base and the J segment 9 bases; nucleotides outside the gene matches: 4. Germline V lookup: CDR1 SGHAT, CDR2 FQNNGV. DNA of the CDR3: TGTGCCAGCAGCTTAGTAGGGACAGGGAGTGAGCAGTTCTTC. It encodes CASSLVGTGSEQFF.

This clone was found a few times. A read error may produce the germline difference seen at one junction end. J is TRBJ2-5 and V is TRBV28; D is ambiguous. This CDR3 is 11 amino acids long. Germline V gene data show CDR1 as MDHEN and CDR2 as SYDVKM. CDR3 bases: TGTGCCAGTGCGCACCATGAGACCCAGTACTTC. It translates to CASAHHETQYF.

J is TRBJ2-1 and V is TRBV28; D uncertain. Germline values: CDR1 MDHEN, CDR2 SYDVKM. Trimming removed 3 bases at V and 9 bases at J, with 9 bases between. The CDR3 covers 12 residues. Here the CDR3 DNA reads TGTGCCAGCAGTTTCTCGGTGTCTGAGCAGTTCTTC. It is translated as CASSFSVSEQFF.

V usage is TRBV6-5 and J usage is TRBJ1-2, with 9 bases identical to TRBD1. Germline trimming cut 4 bases from V and 8 bases from J; bases unmatched to any gene: 8. From germline, CDR1 is MNHEY and CDR2 SVGAGI. CDR3 length: 14 residues. CDR3 amino acids: CASSSLTGGGGYTF. For the CDR3, the DNA is TGTGCCAGCAGTTCACTAACAGGGGGCGGAGGCTACACCTTC.

The genes are TRBV5-1 and TRBJ2-7; D is unresolved. Germline V gene sequence: CDR1 SGHRS, CDR2 YFSETQ. Between the trimmed V and J ends, which lost 5 bases and 0 bases, there was a span of 3 bases. The CDR3 totals 11 residues. CDR3 amino acids: CASRASYEQYF. CDR3 sequence (DNA): TGCGCCAGCAGGGCCTCCTACGAGCAGTACTTC.

V is TRBV28 and J is TRBJ2-7; 10 nucleotides align to TRBD1. The germline CDR1 and CDR2 sequences are MDHEN and SYDVKM. With 5 bases clipped from V and 5 bases from J, the junction kept 9 bases outside the gene matches. The CDR3 is 15 amino acids. The CDR3: CASSDRDRGLDEQYF. CDR3 DNA: TGTGCCAGCAGTGACCGCGACAGGGGGCTCGACGAGCAGTACTTC. Together with reference TRBV28 and TRBJ2-7, the CDR3 gives the full variable domain: DVKVTQSSRYLVKRTGEKVFLECVQDMDHENMFWYRQDPGLGLRLIYFSYDVKMKEKGDIPEGYSVSREKKERFSLILESASTNQTSMYLCASSDRDRGLDEQYFGPGTRLTVT.

The CDR3 reads CASSQENRMNTEAFF. DNA of the CDR3: TGCGCCAGCAGCCAAGAAAACAGGATGAACACTGAAGCTTTCTTT. The chain combines TRBV4-1 with TRBJ1-1; a weak D match, TRBD1 (5 bases). V lost 0 bases, J lost 0 bases, and 8 bases lay in between. The CDR3 is 15 amino acids. Germline V CDR1 and CDR2: MGHRA, YSYEKL.

The chain carries TRBV19 and TRBJ1-1, with D perhaps TRBD1 (5 bases). Germline-derived CDR1 and CDR2 are LNHDA and SQIVND (reference sequence). The CDR3 runs to 16 residues. Trimming removed 5 bases from V and 0 bases from J, with 16 bases in between. The CDR3 DNA sequence: TGTGCCAGTAGTTCTAGACAGCGTCGCCTGAACACTGAAGCTTTCTTT. It translates to CASSSRQRRLNTEAFF.

The chain combines TRBV5-1 with TRBJ2-1; 9 bases match TRBD1. The J segment lost 1 base and the V segment lost 0 bases, leaving 2 bases of the junction unmatched. The germline gives CDR1 SGHRS, CDR2 YFSETQ. The CDR3 has 16 amino acids. The CDR3 loop reads CASSLEGQGSYNEQFF. CDR3 DNA sequence: TGCGCCAGCAGCTTGGAGGGACAGGGTTCCTACAATGAGCAGTTCTTC.

The gene calls are TRBV28 and TRBJ1-1; D unresolved. The V gene's germline CDR1 is MDHEN and CDR2 SYDVKM. V lost 3 bases, J lost 10 bases, and 18 bases lay in between. The CDR3 sequence is 14 residues long. The CDR3: CASSFAGRQLGAFF. Here the CDR3 DNA reads TGTGCCAGCAGTTTTGCAGGAAGGCAACTGGGAGCTTTCTTT.

The chain has TRBV7-9 and TRBJ2-6; tentative D call: TRBD1 (5 bases). CDR1 is SEHNR, CDR2 FQNEAQ, per germline (reference sequence). CDR3 size: 15 residues. Trimming removed 2 bases at V and 3 bases at J, with 8 bases between. In DNA, the CDR3 is TGTGCCAGCAGCTTATCCCAGGGTGGGGCCAACGTCCTGACTTTC. Its translation: CASSLSQGGANVLTF.

This chain joins TRBV18 and TRBJ2-5, with D uncertain. The CDR3 contains 14 residues. V shed 4 bases and J shed 5 bases, with 14 bases lying between them. Germline values: CDR1 KGHSH, CDR2 LQKENI. This chain's CDR3 is CASSRRSVGETQYF. The CDR3 DNA is TGTGCCAGCTCACGAAGGTCTGTCGGGGAGACCCAGTACTTC.

The chain carries TRBV5-1 and TRBJ1-1; 7 bases are a match to TRBD1. The CDR3 covers 14 residues. V shed 4 bases, J shed 2 bases, and the junction held 5 bases outside the gene matches. The germline gives CDR1 SGHRS, CDR2 YFSETQ. CDR3 region: CASSAGDRNTEAFF. CDR3 in DNA: TGCGCCAGCAGCGCAGGGGACAGAAACACTGAAGCTTTCTTT.

The chain employs TRBV11-2 and TRBJ2-3, with 7 bases aligning to TRBD2. The CDR3 loop spans 14 amino acids. Germline V gives CDR1 SGHAT, CDR2 FQNNGV. V was clipped by 8 bases and J by 4 bases; unmatched bases: 9. The CDR3 DNA reads as TGTGCCAGCGGCAAGACTAGCCGTTCAGATACGCAGTATTTT. Residues: CASGKTSRSDTQYF.

This clone was seen a few times. The rearrangement joins TRBV28 to TRBJ1-4; a possible D gene is TRBD1 (6 bases). Germline CDR1 is MDHEN and CDR2 is SYDVKM. Trimming pared 2 bases from V and 6 bases from J, leaving 13 bases between. The CDR3 covers 15 residues. The CDR3 here is CASSLNRGLDEKLFF. CDR3 in DNA: TGTGCCAGCAGTTTAAATAGGGGGTTAGATGAAAAACTGTTTTTT.

The rearrangement uses TRBV19 and TRBJ1-2; D call uncertain. Trimming removed 6 bases from V and 2 bases from J, with 10 bases in between. The CDR3 consists of 13 residues. Germline CDR1 and CDR2: LNHDA and SQIVND (reference sequence). The CDR3 spells CASRLRGNYGYTF. Here the CDR3 DNA reads TGTGCCAGTAGACTTCGGGGAAACTATGGCTACACCTTC.

The gene calls are TRBV4-1 and TRBJ1-1; 12 nucleotides line up with TRBD1. The CDR3 has 16 amino acids. J gave up 10 bases and V 4 bases, and 13 bases lay outside the gene matches. Germline CDR1 MGHRA, CDR2 YSYEKL. The CDR3 nucleotides are TGCGCCAGCAGCCTGCCACCGGGACAGGGGGCCTTCAGAGCTTTCTTT. Its translation: CASSLPPGQGAFRAFF.

The chain couples TRBV30 to TRBJ1-4; 7 bases fit TRBD1. CDR1 and CDR2 from the germline V gene are GTSNPN and SVGIG (reference sequence). The CDR3 has 13 residues. V lost 4 bases, J lost 3 bases, and 2 bases stayed unmatched. This chain's CDR3 is CAWTGTANEKLFF. The CDR3 DNA is TGTGCCTGGACCGGGACAGCTAATGAAAAACTGTTTTTT. The variable domain in full, completed from reference TRBV30 and TRBJ1-4, reads SQTIHQWPATLVQPVGSPLSLECTVEGTSNPNLYWYRQAAGRGLQLLFYSVGIGQISSEVPQNLSASRPQDRQFILSSKKLLLSDSGFYLCAWTGTANEKLFFGSGTQLSVL.

V is TRBV7-3 and J is TRBJ1-1; 10 bases match TRBD1. This CDR3 spans 16 amino acids. The germline CDR1 and CDR2 sequences are SGHTA and FQGTGA. V shed 5 bases, J shed 0 bases, and the junction held 6 bases outside the gene matches. The CDR3 DNA reads TGTGCCAGCAGCGCTAAGACAGGGGGCATGAACACTGAAGCTTTCTTT. Amino acid sequence: CASSAKTGGMNTEAFF. Filled out from reference TRBV7-3 and TRBJ1-1, the complete variable domain reads GAGVSQTPSNKVTEKGKYVELRCDPISGHTALYWYRQSLGQGPEFLIYFQGTGAADDSGLPNDRFFAVRPEGSVSTLKIQRTERGDSAVYLCASSAKTGGMNTEAFFGQGTRLTVV.

The genes are TRBV4-1 and TRBJ2-5, with TRBD2 matching over 10 bases. J gave up 1 base and V 1 base, and 21 bases lay outside the gene matches. This CDR3 contains 22 residues. Germline loops: CDR1 MGHRA, CDR2 YSYEKL. CDR3 protein: CASSQGVRLAGRVGPRQETQYF. In DNA, the CDR3 is TGCGCCAGCAGCCAAGGGGTGAGACTAGCGGGCAGGGTAGGACCCCGCCAAGAGACCCAGTACTTC.

This rearrangement joins TRBV4-2 to TRBJ1-3; TRBD1 might be the D (6 bases). Trimming stripped 0 bases from V and 0 bases from J, with 12 bases between. There are 17 residues in the CDR3. The V gene's germline CDR1 is LGHNA and CDR2 YNFKEQ. The CDR3 DNA reads as TGTGCCAGCAGCCAAGACGGCACAGGGCCCTCTGGAAACACCATATATTTT. This sequence encodes CASSQDGTGPSGNTIYF.

This clone is medium-sized (0.01 to 0.1%) by share. The gene calls are TRBV3-1 (or the pseudogene TRBV3-2) and TRBJ2-2; TRBD2 aligns across 7 bases. Per germline, CDR1 LGHDT and CDR2 YNNKEL (reference sequence). The J segment lost 5 bases and the V segment lost 4 bases, leaving 7 bases of the junction unmatched. The CDR3 length is 15 residues. The CDR3 sequence is CASSRGGSRTGELFF. The DNA of the CDR3 is TGTGCCAGCAGCCGGGGCGGGAGTCGTACCGGGGAGCTGTTTTTT.

The chain recombines TRBV19 with TRBJ1-1, with 7 bases lining up with TRBD1. Germline values: CDR1 LNHDA, CDR2 SQIVND (reference sequence). V shed 4 bases and J 1 base; nucleotides not matched to a gene: 12. CDR3 size: 17 residues. The chain's CDR3 is CASSTDRVRRKNTEAFF. CDR3 sequence (DNA): TGTGCCAGTAGTACAGACAGGGTGAGGAGAAAGAACACTGAAGCTTTCTTT.

The V gene is TRBV7-8, the J gene TRBJ1-5; D is possibly TRBD1 (5 bases). There are 13 residues in the CDR3. Per the germline V gene, CDR1 is SGHVS and CDR2 is FQNEAQ. Trimming took off 2 bases at V and 7 bases at J, with 9 bases between the two ends. CDR3 sequence (DNA): TGTGCCAGCAGCTTACAGGGTCGCCAGCCCCAGCATTTT. Protein sequence: CASSLQGRQPQHF.

This sequence joins TRBV5-4 and TRBJ1-2; TRBD1 matches 9 bases. Germline V gives CDR1 SGHNT, CDR2 YYREEE (reference sequence). This CDR3 comprises 14 residues. V was pared by 2 bases and J by 6 bases, with 5 bases of the junction left unmatched. The CDR3 spells CASSFRDRVDGYTF. In DNA, the CDR3 is TGTGCCAGCAGCTTCCGGGACAGGGTGGATGGCTACACCTTC. Full variable domain (outside the CDR3, taken from reference TRBV5-4 and TRBJ1-2): ETGVTQSPTHLIKTRGQQVTLRCSSQSGHNTVSWYQQALGQGPQFIFQYYREEENGRGNFPPRFSGLQFPNYSSELNVNALELDDSALYLCASSFRDRVDGYTFGSGTRLTVV.

J is TRBJ1-5 and V is TRBV6-2 or TRBV6-3; D uncertain. V was clipped by 5 bases and J by 6 bases, with 11 bases between them. This CDR3 region has 13 residues. Germline values: CDR1 MNHEY, CDR2 SVGEGT. CDR3 nucleotides: TGTGCCAGCAGTCACGACACATCTCAGCCCCAGCATTTT. As protein: CASSHDTSQPQHF.